This TCR beta chain was captured by sequencing in a study of blood T cells in healthy people across ages. Study-wide background: With template switching, about one barcoded beta molecule was captured per two T cells.

On this clonotype: The target antigen is unknown.

Primers used in a second PCR of about 7 to 11 cycles were a sample-barcoded 5' primer and a J-beta primer mix. From the 5' RACE reads, TCRdb called clonotypes with MiXCR, one entry per CDR3 protein. The profile shows about 930,000 distinct CDR3 sequences, approximately 32% of them singletons. The germline V gene encodes CDR1 SEHNR and CDR2 FQNEAQ (reference sequence). This CDR3 has 15 amino acids. Trimming cost V 1 base and J 11 bases, with 20 bases left between them. Overall study results and limits: The diversity estimates, figures obtained from one million T cells, were considered underestimates.

The sample was also linked to a second study, of T cells of mothers and their children.

The source is a woman aged 35 to 49 in good health. The V call is TRBV7-9, the J call TRBJ2-5; possible D gene TRBD2, 5 bases. Material for sequencing was blood. The CDR3 spells CASSLGIRNPWEQYF. The CDR3 bases are TGTGCCAGCAGCTTAGGGATCAGGAACCCCTGGGAGCAGTACTTC.